A selection of T cell receptor beta chains follows, all from one sample in a study of T cell changes during pregnancy in multiple sclerosis. Sequencing used immunoSEQ multiplex PCR; TCRdb keeps in-frame clones, though not all of them. The data contain 55,000 to 70,000 clones, 90% to 95% of them singletons. The specimen was peripheral blood, collected in the second trimester of pregnancy. These receptors were collected from a female donor in good health, enrolled as a control in a pregnancy study. The CDR3 runs from the conserved cysteine through the conserved F or W. The D gene is left open where the match is weak. Clone size is given for some rows only: seen once, a few or many times, or a class if the clone is expanded.

clone_size	d_call	v_call	j_call	cdr3_nt	cdr3_aa
-	-	TRBV28	TRBJ2-7	TGTGCCAGCAGTAAAAAGGGGTACGAGCAGTACTTC	CASSKKGYEQYF
-	TRBD1	TRBV5-1	TRBJ1-2	TGCGCCAGCAGCCCCGCGACAGGGAACCATGGCTATGGCTACACCTTC	CASSPATGNHGYGYTF
-	-	TRBV6-1	TRBJ1-2	TGTGCCAGCAGTGAAGACTTAACTTATGGCTACACCTTC	CASSEDLTYGYTF
-	TRBD1	TRBV29-1	TRBJ1-3	TGCAGCGTTGAAGTAGGGTTCAACAGGGGGGTCATTTTT	CSVEVGFNRGVIF
-	-	TRBV5-6	TRBJ1-4	TGTGCCAGCAGCTTGGGGGGGCTTGATGAAAAACTGTTTTTT	CASSLGGLDEKLFF
once	TRBD2	TRBV6-1	TRBJ2-2	TGTGCCAGCAGTGAAATAGCGGGGGGGGTCGGGGAGCTGTTTTTT	CASSEIAGGVGELFF
-	TRBD2	TRBV30	TRBJ2-5	TGTGCCTGGAGTGTAGGGTCTAGCGGGATGGGAGAGACCCAGTACTTC	CAWSVGSSGMGETQYF
-	-	TRBV11-2	TRBJ1-6	TGTGCCAGCAGCTTAGTACGTCTGACAATTAATTCACCCCTCCACTTT	CASSLVRLTINSPLHF
-	TRBD2	TRBV6-4	TRBJ2-3	TGTGCCAGCAGCCCGACTAGCGGGGCAGATACGCAGTATTTT	CASSPTSGADTQYF
-	TRBD1	TRBV4-2	TRBJ2-1	TGTGCCAGCAGCCAAGCTCTTACAGGGGGCGGTGAGCAGTTCTTC	CASSQALTGGGEQFF